This TCR beta chain was profiled in a study of blood T cell repertoires in COVID-19. CDR1 and CDR2 (germline): SGHRS, YFSETQ. CDR3 length: 15 residues. V lost 0 bases, J lost 2 bases, and 4 bases stayed unmatched. The Seattle patients joined while their infection was active and were tracked longitudinally afterward. Measured with immunoSEQ multiplex PCR; TCRdb has only the in-frame clones, and not every one. The data hold about 500,000 clones, with approximately 91% observed a single time. The material sequenced was peripheral blood. The clonotype comes from a woman in her 50s with COVID-19, enrolled during active disease. This chain links TRBV5-1 with TRBJ2-7; 8 positions match TRBD1. CDR3 DNA: TGCGCCAGCAGCTTGGGACAGGGGTCCCCCTACGAGCAGTACTTC. Protein sequence: CASSLGQGSPYEQYF.